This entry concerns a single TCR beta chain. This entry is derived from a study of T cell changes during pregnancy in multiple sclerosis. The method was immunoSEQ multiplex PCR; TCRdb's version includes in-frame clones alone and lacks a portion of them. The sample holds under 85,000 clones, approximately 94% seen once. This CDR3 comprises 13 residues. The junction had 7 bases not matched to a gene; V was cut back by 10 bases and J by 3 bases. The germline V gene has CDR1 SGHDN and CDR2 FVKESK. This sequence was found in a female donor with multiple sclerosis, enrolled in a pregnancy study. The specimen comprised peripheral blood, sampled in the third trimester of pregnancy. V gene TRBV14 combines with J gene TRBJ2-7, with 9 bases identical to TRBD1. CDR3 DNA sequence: TGTGCCACATCTAGGACAGGGGACTACGAGCAGTACTTC. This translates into CATSRTGDYEQYF.